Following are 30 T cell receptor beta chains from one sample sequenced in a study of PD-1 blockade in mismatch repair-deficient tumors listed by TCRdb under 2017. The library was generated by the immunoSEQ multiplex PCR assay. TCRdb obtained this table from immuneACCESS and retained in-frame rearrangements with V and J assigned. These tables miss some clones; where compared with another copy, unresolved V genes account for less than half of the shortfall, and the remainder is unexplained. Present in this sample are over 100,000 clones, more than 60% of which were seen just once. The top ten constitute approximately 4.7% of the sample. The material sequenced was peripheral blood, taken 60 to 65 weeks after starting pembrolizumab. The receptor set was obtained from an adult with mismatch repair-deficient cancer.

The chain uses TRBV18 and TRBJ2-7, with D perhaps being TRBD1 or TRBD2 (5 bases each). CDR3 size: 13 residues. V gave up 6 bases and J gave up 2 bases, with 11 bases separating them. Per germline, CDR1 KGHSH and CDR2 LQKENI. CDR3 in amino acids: CASSGDQTYEQYF. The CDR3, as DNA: TGTGCCAGCTCCGGGGACCAGACCTACGAGCAGTACTTC.

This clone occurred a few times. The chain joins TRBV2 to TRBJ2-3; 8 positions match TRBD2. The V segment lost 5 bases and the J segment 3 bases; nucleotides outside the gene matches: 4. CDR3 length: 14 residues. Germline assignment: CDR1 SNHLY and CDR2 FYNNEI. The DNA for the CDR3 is TGTGCCAGCAGTCAGAGCGGGAGAACAGATACGCAGTATTTT. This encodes CASSQSGRTDTQYF.

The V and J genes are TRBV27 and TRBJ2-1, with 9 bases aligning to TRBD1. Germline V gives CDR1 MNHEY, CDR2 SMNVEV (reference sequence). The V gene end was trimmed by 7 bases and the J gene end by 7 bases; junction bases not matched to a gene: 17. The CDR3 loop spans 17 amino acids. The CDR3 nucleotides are TGTGCCAGCACCTCAAAACCCGGGACAGGGACGAGGAATGAGCAGTTCTTC. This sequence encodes CASTSKPGTGTRNEQFF.

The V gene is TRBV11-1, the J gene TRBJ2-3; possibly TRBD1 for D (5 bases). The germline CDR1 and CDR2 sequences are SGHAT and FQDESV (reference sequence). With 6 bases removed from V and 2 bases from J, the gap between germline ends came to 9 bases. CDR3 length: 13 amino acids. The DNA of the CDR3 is TGTGCCAGCAGAGGGGCAGCCACAGATACGCAGTATTTT. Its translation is CASRGAATDTQYF.

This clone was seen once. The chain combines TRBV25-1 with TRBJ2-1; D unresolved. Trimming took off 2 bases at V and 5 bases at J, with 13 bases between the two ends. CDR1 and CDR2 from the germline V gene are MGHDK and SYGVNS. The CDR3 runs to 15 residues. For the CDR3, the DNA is TGTGCCAGCAGTGAAAATTCCCTCGGGCACAATGAGCAGTTCTTC. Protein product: CASSENSLGHNEQFF. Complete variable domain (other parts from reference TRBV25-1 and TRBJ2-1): EADIYQTPRYLVIGTGKKITLECSQTMGHDKMYWYQQDPGMELHLIHYSYGVNSTEKGDLSSESTVSRIRTEHFPLTLESARPSHTSQYLCASSENSLGHNEQFFGPGTRLTVL.

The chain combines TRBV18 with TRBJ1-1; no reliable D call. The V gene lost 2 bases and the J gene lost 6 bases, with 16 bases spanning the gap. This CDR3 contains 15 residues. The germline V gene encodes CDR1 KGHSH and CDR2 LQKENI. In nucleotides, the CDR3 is TGTGCCAGCTCACCAGCACAGAGCCCCAACTCTGAAGCTTTCTTT. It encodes CASSPAQSPNSEAFF.

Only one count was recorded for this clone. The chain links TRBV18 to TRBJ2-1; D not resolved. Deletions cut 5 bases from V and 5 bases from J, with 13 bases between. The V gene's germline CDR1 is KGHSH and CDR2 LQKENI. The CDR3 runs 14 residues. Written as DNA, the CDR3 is TGTGCCAGCTCATGGGAACAGAAACACAATGAGCAGTTCTTC. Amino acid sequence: CASSWEQKHNEQFF. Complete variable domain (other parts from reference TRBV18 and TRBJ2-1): NAGVMQNPRHLVRRRGQEARLRCSPMKGHSHVYWYRQLPEEGLKFMVYLQKENIIDESGMPKERFSAEFPKEGPSILRIQQVVRGDSAAYFCASSWEQKHNEQFFGPGTRLTVL.

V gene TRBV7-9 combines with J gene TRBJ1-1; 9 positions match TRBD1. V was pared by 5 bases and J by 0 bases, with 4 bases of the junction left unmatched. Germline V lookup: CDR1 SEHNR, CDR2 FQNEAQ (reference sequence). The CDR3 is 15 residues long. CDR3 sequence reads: CASSRQGGMNTEAFF. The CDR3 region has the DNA TGTGCCAGCAGCCGACAGGGGGGAATGAACACTGAAGCTTTCTTT.

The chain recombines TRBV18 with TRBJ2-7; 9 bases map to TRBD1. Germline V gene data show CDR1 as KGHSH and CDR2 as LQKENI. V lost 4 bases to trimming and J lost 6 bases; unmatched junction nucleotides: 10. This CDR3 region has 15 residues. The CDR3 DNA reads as TGTGCCAGCTCACGACCCCGGGACAGGGCCCCCGAGCAGTACTTC. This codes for CASSRPRDRAPEQYF.

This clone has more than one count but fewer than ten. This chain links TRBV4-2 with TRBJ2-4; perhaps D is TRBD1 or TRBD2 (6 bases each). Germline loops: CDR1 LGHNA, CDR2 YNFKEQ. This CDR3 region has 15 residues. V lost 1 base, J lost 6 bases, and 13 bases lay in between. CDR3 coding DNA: TGTGCCAGCAGCCAAGTGTCAGGAGGGGGAAACATTCAGTACTTC. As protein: CASSQVSGGGNIQYF.

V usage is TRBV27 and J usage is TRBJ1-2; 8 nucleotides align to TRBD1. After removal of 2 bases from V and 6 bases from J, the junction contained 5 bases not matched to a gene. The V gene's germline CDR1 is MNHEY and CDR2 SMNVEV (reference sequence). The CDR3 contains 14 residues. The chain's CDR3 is CASSLTGGVNGYTF. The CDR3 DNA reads TGTGCCAGCAGTTTAACAGGGGGAGTGAATGGCTACACCTTC.

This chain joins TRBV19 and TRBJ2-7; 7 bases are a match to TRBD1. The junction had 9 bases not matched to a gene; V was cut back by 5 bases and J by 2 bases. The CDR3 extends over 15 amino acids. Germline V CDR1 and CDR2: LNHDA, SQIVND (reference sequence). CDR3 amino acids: CASSSLVGQPYEQYF. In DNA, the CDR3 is TGTGCCAGTAGTTCCCTGGTGGGACAGCCCTACGAGCAGTACTTC.

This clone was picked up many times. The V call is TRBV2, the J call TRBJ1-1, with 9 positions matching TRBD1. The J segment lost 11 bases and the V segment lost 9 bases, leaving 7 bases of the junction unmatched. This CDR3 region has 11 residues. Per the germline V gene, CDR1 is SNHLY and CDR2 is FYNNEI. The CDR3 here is CASTGGARAFF. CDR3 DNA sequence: TGTGCCAGTACAGGGGGCGCCAGGGCTTTCTTT.

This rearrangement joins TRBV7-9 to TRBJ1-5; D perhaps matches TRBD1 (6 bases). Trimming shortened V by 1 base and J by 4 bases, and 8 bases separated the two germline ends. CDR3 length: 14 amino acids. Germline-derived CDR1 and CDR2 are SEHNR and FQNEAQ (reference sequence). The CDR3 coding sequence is TGTGCCAGCAGCTTAGTAGGGGGGAATCAGCCCCAGCATTTT. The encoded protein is CASSLVGGNQPQHF.

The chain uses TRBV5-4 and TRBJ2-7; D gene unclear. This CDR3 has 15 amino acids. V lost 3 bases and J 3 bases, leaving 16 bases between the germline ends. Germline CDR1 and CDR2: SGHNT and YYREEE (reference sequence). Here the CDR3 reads CASSSSHSGVYEQYF. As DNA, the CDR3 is TGTGCCAGCAGCTCAAGCCATAGTGGAGTCTACGAGCAGTACTTC.

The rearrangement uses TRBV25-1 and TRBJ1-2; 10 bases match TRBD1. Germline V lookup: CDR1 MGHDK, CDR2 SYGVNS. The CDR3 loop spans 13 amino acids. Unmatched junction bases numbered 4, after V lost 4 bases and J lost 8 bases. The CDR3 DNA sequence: TGTGCCAGCAGTGGATGGGACAGGGGAGGCTACACCTTC. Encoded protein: CASSGWDRGGYTF.

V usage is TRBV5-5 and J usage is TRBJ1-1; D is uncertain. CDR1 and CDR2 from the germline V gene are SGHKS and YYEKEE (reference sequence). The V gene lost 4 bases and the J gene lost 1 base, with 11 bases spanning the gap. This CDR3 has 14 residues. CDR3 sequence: CASSPYGENTEAFF. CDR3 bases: TGTGCCAGCAGCCCTTATGGGGAGAACACTGAAGCTTTCTTT. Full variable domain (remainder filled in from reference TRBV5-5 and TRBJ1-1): DAGVTQSPTHLIKTRGQQVTLRCSPISGHKSVSWYQQVLGQGPQFIFQYYEKEERGRGNFPDRFSARQFPNYSSELNVNALLLGDSALYLCASSPYGENTEAFFGQGTRLTVV.

The CDR3 bases are TGTGCCAGCAGCGTAGAGCAGGTGACGAGCTCCTACAATGAGCAGTTCTTC. This translates into CASSVEQVTSSYNEQFF. The chain has TRBV9 and TRBJ2-1, with D hard to call. This CDR3 has 17 residues. V dropped 0 bases and J dropped 0 bases, with 13 bases sitting between them. In germline, CDR1 is SGDLS, CDR2 YYNGEE.

The CDR3 loop reads CASSLGLGNTGELFF. CDR3 sequence (DNA): TGTGCCAGCAGCCTGGGACTAGGTAACACCGGGGAGCTGTTTTTT. The rearrangement links TRBV21-1 to TRBJ2-2; the D call TRBD2 from the table was never checked on the DNA. TRBV21-1 is tagged as a pseudogene. The CDR3 contains 15 residues.

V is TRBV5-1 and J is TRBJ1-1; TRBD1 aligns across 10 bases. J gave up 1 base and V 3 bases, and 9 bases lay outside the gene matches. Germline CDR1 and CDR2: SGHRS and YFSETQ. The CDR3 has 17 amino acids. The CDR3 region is CASSYSDRGRRNTEAFF. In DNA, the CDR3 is TGCGCCAGCAGCTATAGCGACAGGGGGCGTAGGAACACTGAAGCTTTCTTT.

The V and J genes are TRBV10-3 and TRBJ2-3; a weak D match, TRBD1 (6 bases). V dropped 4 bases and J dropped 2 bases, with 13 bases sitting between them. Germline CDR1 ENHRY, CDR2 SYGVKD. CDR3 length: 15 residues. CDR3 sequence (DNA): TGTGCCATCAGTGTATGGGGGCGGCTCACAGATACGCAGTATTTT. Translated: CAISVWGRLTDTQYF.

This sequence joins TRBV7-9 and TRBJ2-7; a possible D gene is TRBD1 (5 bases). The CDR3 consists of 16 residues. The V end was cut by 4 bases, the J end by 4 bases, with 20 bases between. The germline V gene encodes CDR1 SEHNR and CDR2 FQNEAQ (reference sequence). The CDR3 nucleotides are TGTGCCAGCAGCTATAGCAGGGCCACCGGAGTGTACGAGCAGTACTTC. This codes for CASSYSRATGVYEQYF.

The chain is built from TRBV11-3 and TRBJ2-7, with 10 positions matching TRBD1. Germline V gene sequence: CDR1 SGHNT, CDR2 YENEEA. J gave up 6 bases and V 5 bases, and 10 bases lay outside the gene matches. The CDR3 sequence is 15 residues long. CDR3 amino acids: CASSNAGTGASEQYF. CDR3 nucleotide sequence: TGTGCCAGCAGCAACGCCGGGACAGGGGCTTCCGAGCAGTACTTC.

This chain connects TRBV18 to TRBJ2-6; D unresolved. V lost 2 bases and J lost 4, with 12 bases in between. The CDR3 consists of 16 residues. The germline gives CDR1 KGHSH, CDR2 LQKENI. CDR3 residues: CASSPVLSSGANVLTF. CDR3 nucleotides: TGTGCCAGCTCACCAGTTCTTAGCTCCGGGGCCAACGTCCTGACTTTC.

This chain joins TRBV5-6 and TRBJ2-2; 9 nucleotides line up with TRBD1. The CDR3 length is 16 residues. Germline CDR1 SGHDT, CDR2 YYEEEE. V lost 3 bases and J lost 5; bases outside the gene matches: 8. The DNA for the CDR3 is TGTGCCAGCAGCTACCTCCGGGACAGGGTTACCGGGGAGCTGTTTTTT. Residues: CASSYLRDRVTGELFF.

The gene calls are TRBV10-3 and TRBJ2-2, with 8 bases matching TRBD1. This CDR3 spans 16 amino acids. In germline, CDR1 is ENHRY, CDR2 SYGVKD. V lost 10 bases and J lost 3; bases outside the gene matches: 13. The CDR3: CATLDRGLRDTGELFF. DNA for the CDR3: TGTGCCACCTTAGACAGGGGCCTAAGGGACACCGGGGAGCTGTTTTTT.

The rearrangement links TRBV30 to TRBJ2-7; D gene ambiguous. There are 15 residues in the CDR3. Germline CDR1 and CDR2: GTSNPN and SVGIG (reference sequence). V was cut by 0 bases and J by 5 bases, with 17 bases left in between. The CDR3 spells CAWSVLSVYSDEQYF. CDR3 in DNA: TGTGCCTGGAGTGTACTGTCAGTCTACAGCGACGAGCAGTACTTC.

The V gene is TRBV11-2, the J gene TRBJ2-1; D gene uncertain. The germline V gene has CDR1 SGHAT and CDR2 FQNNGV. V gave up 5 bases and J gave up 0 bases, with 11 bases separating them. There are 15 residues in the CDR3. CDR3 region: CASSATLSSYNEQFF. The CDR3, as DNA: TGTGCCAGCAGCGCTACTCTAAGCTCCTACAATGAGCAGTTCTTC.

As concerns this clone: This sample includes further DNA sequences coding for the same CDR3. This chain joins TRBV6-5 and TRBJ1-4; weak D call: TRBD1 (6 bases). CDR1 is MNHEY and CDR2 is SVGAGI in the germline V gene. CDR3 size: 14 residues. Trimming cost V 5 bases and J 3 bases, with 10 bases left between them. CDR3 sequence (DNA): TGTGCCAGCAGTAGAACAGGGTCTAATGAAAAACTGTTTTTT. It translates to CASSRTGSNEKLFF.

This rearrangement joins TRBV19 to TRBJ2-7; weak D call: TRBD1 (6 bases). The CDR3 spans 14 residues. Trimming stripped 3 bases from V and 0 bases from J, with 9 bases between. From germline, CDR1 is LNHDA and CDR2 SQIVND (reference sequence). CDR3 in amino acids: CASSIYRDSYEQYF. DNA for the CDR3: TGTGCCAGTAGTATCTACAGGGACTCCTACGAGCAGTACTTC. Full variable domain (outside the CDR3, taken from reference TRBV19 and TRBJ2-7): DGGITQSPKYLFRKEGQNVTLSCEQNLNHDAMYWYRQDPGQGLRLIYYSQIVNDFQKGDIAEGYSVSREKKESFPLTVTSAQKNPTAFYLCASSIYRDSYEQYFGPGTRLTVT.